This TCR beta chain was sequenced in a study of glioma-infiltrating T cells after dendritic cell vaccination. About the research overall: Glioblastoma patients came from Phase I and II dendritic cell vaccination trials.

This sample's time point: after dendritic cell vaccination, including at tumor progression/relapse. Selection required adequate fresh-frozen tumor tissue plus more than two years' survival data. The data were produced by immunoSEQ multiplex PCR, yet TCRdb's version contains in-frame clones alone and is incomplete. This sample has around 78,000 clones, with around 85% found just once. The sample consisted of blood, taken after dendritic cell vaccination. The receptor's source is a human donor with glioblastoma.

In DNA form, the CDR3 reads TGCAGCGTTGGCGGGATCATCACAGATACGCAGTATTTT. It translates to CSVGGIITDTQYF. The chain has TRBV29-1 and TRBJ2-3, with D possibly matching TRBD2 (6 bases). V was clipped by 4 bases and J by 2 bases, with 10 bases between them. Germline lookup yields CDR1 SQVTM and CDR2 ANQGSEA. This CDR3 has 13 amino acids.